Listed here are 25 T cell receptor beta chains from one sample, sequenced in a study of blood T cell repertoires in COVID-19. Profiled with immunoSEQ multiplex PCR; TCRdb holds only in-frame clones, not every one. Of roughly 60,000 clones listed, about 87% are singletons. The sequencing sample was made of peripheral blood. Receptors were obtained from a human donor with active COVID-19. The donor label of this sample is uncertain.

This clone was counted at least ten times. The rearrangement links TRBV2 to TRBJ1-6; 7 nucleotides agree with TRBD1. Germline trimming cut 9 bases from V and 7 bases from J; bases unmatched to any gene: 12. Germline V gives CDR1 SNHLY, CDR2 FYNNEI. This CDR3 is 15 amino acids long. CDR3 coding DNA: TGTGCCAGAACGACCCGACAGGGCCAAAATTCACCCCTCCACTTT. This encodes CARTTRQGQNSPLHF. Full variable domain (remainder filled in from reference TRBV2 and TRBJ1-6): EPEVTQTPSHQVTQMGQEVILRCVPISNHLYFYWYRQILGQKVEFLVSFYNNEISEKSEIFDDQFSVERPDGSNFTLKIRSTKLEDSAMYFCARTTRQGQNSPLHFGNGTRLTVT.

The chain uses TRBV27 and TRBJ2-7, with TRBD2 matching 12 bases. Germline V gives CDR1 MNHEY, CDR2 SMNVEV (reference sequence). J was trimmed by 5 bases and V by 4 bases; bases with no gene match: 9. CDR3 length: 16 residues. The CDR3 region is CASSSPPSGGAHEQYF. The CDR3 DNA reads TGTGCCAGCAGTTCTCCTCCTAGCGGGGGGGCCCACGAGCAGTACTTC.

The gene calls are TRBV15 and TRBJ1-5, with 7 bases matching TRBD1. V lost 0 bases to trimming and J lost 5 bases; unmatched junction nucleotides: 7. The CDR3 loop spans 16 amino acids. Germline-derived CDR1 and CDR2 are LNHNV and YYDKDF (reference sequence). CDR3 amino acids: CATSRDQRGLYQPQHF. CDR3 in DNA: TGTGCCACCAGCAGAGATCAGAGGGGGCTCTATCAGCCCCAGCATTTT.

V and J are TRBV7-9 and TRBJ2-1; the D gene is possibly TRBD1 (6 bases). V gave up 5 bases and J gave up 6 bases, with 8 bases separating them. CDR1 SEHNR and CDR2 FQNEAQ come from the germline V gene (reference sequence). The CDR3 is 12 residues long. CDR3 in DNA: TGTGCCAGCAGCATACAGGGCAATGAGCAGTTCTTC. This sequence encodes CASSIQGNEQFF. The full variable domain, its missing parts supplied by reference TRBV7-9 and TRBJ2-1, is DTGVSQNPRHKITKRGQNVTFRCDPISEHNRLYWYRQTLGQGPEFLTYFQNEAQLEKSRLLSDRFSAERPKGSFSTLEIQRTEQGDSAMYLCASSIQGNEQFFGPGTRLTVL.

The J gene is TRBJ2-2, the V gene TRBV2; 11 nucleotides line up with TRBD2. V gave up 8 bases and J gave up 6 bases; unmatched junction bases: 11. The length of the CDR3 is 16 residues. Per the germline V gene, CDR1 is SNHLY and CDR2 is FYNNEI. Here the CDR3 DNA reads TGTGCCAGCCGGGGTAGCGGGGGGGCCCGGGCCGGGGAGCTGTTTTTT. Translation: CASRGSGGARAGELFF.

As for this clone: The sample carries other DNA sequences with the same CDR3. The chain employs TRBV19 and TRBJ1-1; 7 positions match TRBD1. V lost 4 bases and J lost 0; bases outside the gene matches: 5. This CDR3 has 15 amino acids. Germline lookup yields CDR1 LNHDA and CDR2 SQIVND (reference sequence). CDR3: CASSTGQSMNTEAFF. CDR3 DNA sequence: TGTGCCAGTAGTACGGGACAGTCAATGAACACTGAAGCTTTCTTT.

The V gene is TRBV4-1, the J gene TRBJ2-1; D is possibly TRBD2 (5 bases). Trimming removed 8 bases from V and 4 bases from J, with 18 bases in between. The CDR3 is made up of 15 amino acids. Per the germline V gene, CDR1 is MGHRA and CDR2 is YSYEKL. CDR3 in amino acids: CASGLTPISYNEQFF. CDR3 DNA sequence: TGCGCCAGCGGACTGACTCCTATATCTTACAATGAGCAGTTCTTC.

The rearrangement uses TRBV5-1 and TRBJ2-1; 12 bases are shared with TRBD2. With V trimmed by 1 base and J by 0 bases, 5 bases remained unmatched. The CDR3 has 18 residues. Germline values: CDR1 SGHRS, CDR2 YFSETQ. The CDR3 coding sequence is TGCGCCAGCAGCTTGAAACTAGCGGGGGGTCGCTCCTACAATGAGCAGTTCTTC. Protein: CASSLKLAGGRSYNEQFF.

This rearrangement joins TRBV3-1 (or the pseudogene TRBV3-2) to TRBJ2-1, with TRBD2 matching 9 bases. Germline-derived CDR1 and CDR2 are LGHDT and YNNKEL (reference sequence). With 1 base clipped from V and 9 bases from J, the junction kept 7 bases outside the gene matches. There are 15 residues in the CDR3. In DNA form, the CDR3 reads TGTGCCAGCAGCCAAGGCGGCGGGAGGGTTAGTGAGCAGTTCTTC. Translating it yields CASSQGGGRVSEQFF.

The V call is TRBV11-2, the J call TRBJ2-7, with D unresolved. V was trimmed by 1 base and J by 0 bases, leaving 10 bases between them. In germline, CDR1 is SGHAT, CDR2 FQNNGV. This CDR3 is 15 amino acids long. For the CDR3, the DNA is TGTGCCAGCAGCTTAGCAGGTTCACACTCCTACGAGCAGTACTTC. Translated, it gives CASSLAGSHSYEQYF. Using reference TRBV11-2 and TRBJ2-7 for the parts outside the CDR3, the full variable domain is EAGVAQSPRYKIIEKRQSVAFWCNPISGHATLYWYQQILGQGPKLLIQFQNNGVVDDSQLPKDRFSAERLKGVDSTLKIQPAKLEDSAVYLCASSLAGSHSYEQYFGPGTRLTVT.

This clone was observed a few times. The chain links TRBV7-2 to TRBJ1-5; TRBD1 might be the D (6 bases). The CDR3 runs 14 residues. CDR1 SGHTA and CDR2 FQGNSA come from the germline V gene. V lost 4 bases to trimming and J lost 4 bases, with 11 bases between them. This CDR3 is CASSSDSGNQPQHF. CDR3 sequence (DNA): TGTGCCAGCAGCTCGGACAGTGGGAATCAGCCCCAGCATTTT.

This clone was found once. The chain carries TRBV11-2 and TRBJ1-4, with D hard to call. V lost 1 base to trimming and J lost 6 bases, with 9 bases between them. This CDR3 region has 14 residues. CDR1 is SGHAT and CDR2 is FQNNGV in the germline V gene. This CDR3 reads CASSLGIGDEKLFF. In nucleotides, the CDR3 is TGTGCCAGCAGCTTAGGAATCGGTGATGAAAAACTGTTTTTT.

This clone has a single count. The CDR3 reads CAISGFNSGNTIYF. The CDR3 DNA reads TGTGCCATCTCAGGTTTTAACTCTGGAAACACCATATATTTT. The chain links TRBV10-3 to TRBJ1-3, with D unresolved. CDR1 ENHRY and CDR2 SYGVKD come from the germline V gene. This CDR3 contains 14 residues. Trimming shortened V by 8 bases and J by 0 bases, and 11 bases separated the two germline ends.

This sequence joins TRBV6-6 and TRBJ2-3; 8 positions agree with TRBD2. Germline CDR1 and CDR2: MNHNY and SVGAGI (reference sequence). The CDR3 totals 13 residues. V lost 7 bases, J lost 6 bases, and 6 bases stayed unmatched. As DNA, the CDR3 is TGTGCCAGCACCCTCGGGAGGGTCGATACGCAGTATTTT. Translating gives CASTLGRVDTQYF.

The rearrangement joins TRBV5-6 to TRBJ2-7, with 9 bases identical to TRBD2. The germline V gene encodes CDR1 SGHDT and CDR2 YYEEEE. The CDR3 length is 18 residues. Trimming at V came to 4 bases and at J to 5 bases, leaving 19 bases not matched to a gene. The CDR3 sequence: CASSDRGAGGPAGDEQYF. The CDR3 nucleotides are TGTGCCAGCAGCGACCGGGGGGCGGGAGGGCCGGCCGGAGACGAGCAGTACTTC.

This rearrangement joins TRBV5-7 to TRBJ2-3; 10 bases agree with TRBD1. TRBV5-7 carries the ORF label, with uncertain function. J gave up 0 bases and V 5 bases, and 3 bases lay outside the gene matches. The CDR3 runs 15 residues. DNA of the CDR3: TGTGCCAGCAGTTCGGGACAGGGGAGCACAGATACGCAGTATTTT. This gives the protein CASSSGQGSTDTQYF.

CDR3 in DNA: TGTGCCAGCAGAAACACAGCCATGAACACTGAAGCTTTCTTT. As protein: CASRNTAMNTEAFF. The chain combines TRBV2 with TRBJ1-1, with D unresolved. Trimming took 6 bases from V and 0 from J, leaving 11 bases between them. The CDR3 is made up of 14 amino acids. Germline V gene lookup returns CDR1 SNHLY and CDR2 FYNNEI.

This chain links TRBV19 with TRBJ2-2, with D maybe TRBD1 (6 bases). The ends were cut back, 11 bases at V and 3 bases at J, with 13 bases in the middle. The CDR3 extends over 13 amino acids. CDR1 is LNHDA and CDR2 is SQIVND in the germline V gene (reference sequence). The CDR3 sequence: CAPVGADTGELFF. CDR3 sequence (DNA): TGTGCCCCAGTGGGGGCGGACACCGGGGAGCTGTTTTTT.

This clone was seen only once. The CDR3 DNA sequence: TGCGCCAGCAGGGCGACTAGCGGGAGCGGAGATACGCAGTATTTT. Translation: CASRATSGSGDTQYF. The V gene is TRBV5-1, the J gene TRBJ2-3, with 12 bases lining up with TRBD2. Germline V gene sequence: CDR1 SGHRS, CDR2 YFSETQ. The CDR3 length is 15 residues. Trimming removed 5 bases from V and 5 bases from J; junction bases left unmatched: 6.

V gene TRBV7-9 combines with J gene TRBJ2-3; 7 nucleotides align to TRBD1. CDR3 length: 14 residues. The junction had 3 bases not matched to a gene; V was cut back by 6 bases and J by 0 bases. Germline assignment: CDR1 SEHNR and CDR2 FQNEAQ (reference sequence). The CDR3 spells CASSRQGSTDTQYF. The CDR3 DNA sequence: TGTGCCAGCAGTCGACAGGGTAGCACAGATACGCAGTATTTT.

The chain joins TRBV19 to TRBJ2-7, with unresolved D. This CDR3 spans 13 amino acids. The V gene's germline CDR1 is LNHDA and CDR2 SQIVND (reference sequence). The V and J ends lost 5 bases and 2 bases respectively, with 10 bases between them. The CDR3 loop is CASSRGRAYEQYF. Written as DNA, the CDR3 is TGTGCCAGTAGTCGAGGCAGAGCCTACGAGCAGTACTTC.

This sequence joins TRBV30 and TRBJ1-2; no reliable D call. Germline loops: CDR1 GTSNPN, CDR2 SVGIG (reference sequence). The length of the CDR3 is 13 residues. With 2 bases removed from V and 6 bases from J, the gap between germline ends came to 13 bases. The CDR3 here is CAWSPTLAHGYTF. DNA for the CDR3: TGTGCCTGGAGTCCGACCTTAGCCCATGGCTACACCTTC.

This clone was observed a handful of times. The J gene is TRBJ2-7, the V gene TRBV5-5; the D gene is possibly TRBD1 (5 bases). Germline lookup yields CDR1 SGHKS and CDR2 YYEKEE (reference sequence). The CDR3 is made up of 14 amino acids. Trimming stripped 5 bases from V and 2 bases from J, with 14 bases between. The CDR3 sequence is CASSLTASTYEQYF. CDR3 bases: TGTGCCAGCAGTTTGACAGCATCAACCTACGAGCAGTACTTC.

This clone was observed a handful of times. The chain carries TRBV3-1 (or the pseudogene TRBV3-2) and TRBJ1-1, with a weak D call TRBD1 (6 bases). The CDR3 runs to 17 residues. Trimming cost V 1 base and J 3 bases, with 18 bases left between them. The V gene's germline CDR1 is LGHDT and CDR2 YNNKEL (reference sequence). The CDR3 DNA reads TGTGCCAGCAGCCAAGGGGACACATCGTCCCCCCACACTGAAGCTTTCTTT. Translated: CASSQGDTSSPHTEAFF.

Comment on this clone: The sample carries other DNA sequences with the same CDR3. V usage is TRBV2 and J usage is TRBJ1-6; no reliable D call. The germline gives CDR1 SNHLY, CDR2 FYNNEI. The CDR3 is 14 amino acids. Trimming stripped 1 base from V and 5 bases from J, with 6 bases between. CDR3 protein: CASSEVADNSPLHF. Written as DNA, the CDR3 is TGTGCCAGCAGTGAAGTGGCCGATAATTCACCCCTCCACTTT.